The subject of this entry is one T cell receptor beta chain. The sample originates from a study of blood T cell repertoires in COVID-19. Libraries were prepared by immunoSEQ multiplex PCR; TCRdb keeps only in-frame clonotypes and omits some of them. The top ten hold 0.85% to 0.9% of the sample, which has 220,000 or so clones, 75% to 90% seen once. The CDR3 is made up of 17 amino acids. Trimming removed 2 bases at V and 4 bases at J, with 16 bases between. Germline CDR1 KGHDR, CDR2 SFDVKD. Participants in the exposed group had met a COVID-19 case in the 2 weeks before joining the study. The sequence was obtained from a man aged 45-65 years who had been exposed to COVID-19. Sequencing was carried out using PBMCs or T cells enriched from blood (not recorded which). The genes are TRBV24-1 and TRBJ2-2, with D perhaps matching TRBD1 (7 bases). CDR3 protein: CATSDSIGGDSTGELFF. In DNA form, the CDR3 reads TGTGCCACCAGTGATTCCATAGGCGGGGACAGCACCGGGGAGCTGTTTTTT.